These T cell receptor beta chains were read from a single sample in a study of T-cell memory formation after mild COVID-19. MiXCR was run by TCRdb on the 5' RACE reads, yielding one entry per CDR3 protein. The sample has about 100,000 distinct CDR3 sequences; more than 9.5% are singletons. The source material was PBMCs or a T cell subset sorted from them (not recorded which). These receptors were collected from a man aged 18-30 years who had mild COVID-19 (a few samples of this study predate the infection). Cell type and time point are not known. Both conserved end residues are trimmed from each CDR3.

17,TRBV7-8,ASSLVRWTGAMGSTEAF
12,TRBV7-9,ASSLSGRVHEQY
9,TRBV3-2,ARGGPYEQY
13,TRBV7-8,ASSLVWQGADTQY
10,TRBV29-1,SIRFGANVLT
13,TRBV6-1,ASSEKSTGGAEQY
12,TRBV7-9,ASSNTAAGLRYT
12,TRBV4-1,ASSQDGLGGELF
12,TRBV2,ASRGLAGAYEQY
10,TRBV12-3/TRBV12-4,ASSTRTDGYT
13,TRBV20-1,SATTGFSSYNEQF
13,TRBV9,ASSGTIPSQETQY
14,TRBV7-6,ASSPLASGGLDTQY
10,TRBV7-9,ASSSLGDTQY
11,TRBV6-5,ASSSAKHNEQF
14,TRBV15,ATSRDGGRPYNEQF
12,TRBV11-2,ASSLGGGEETQY
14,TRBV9,ASSASGGKNTGELF
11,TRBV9,ASSVGYTSEQY
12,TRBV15,ATSAGAGGYEQY